One sample yielded the 15 T cell receptor beta chains listed below, sequenced in a study of blood T cell repertoires in COVID-19 (dated by TCRdb to 2019 to 2021). Library construction relied on the immunoSEQ multiplex PCR assay. Entries here come from immuneACCESS through TCRdb and include only in-frame sequences with V and J called. Some clones fail to appear in such tables; in the studies checked, an unresolved V gene covers under half of the shortfall, and the cause of the remainder is unknown. This sample comprises tens of thousands of clones, about 89% of them detected only once. The biggest ten clones account for 27% of the sample. The specimen was peripheral blood. The receptors originated from a human donor in a cohort sampled during active COVID-19.

The genes are TRBV19 and TRBJ1-1; a possible D gene is TRBD1 (5 bases). Trimming cost V 10 bases and J 0 bases, with 12 bases left between them. The CDR3 consists of 13 residues. Germline CDR1 and CDR2: LNHDA and SQIVND (reference sequence). The CDR3 spells CAIGDPMNTEAFF. The CDR3 DNA reads TGTGCCATAGGGGATCCCATGAACACTGAAGCTTTCTTT.

The J gene is TRBJ2-1, the V gene TRBV24-1, with a possible D match to TRBD2 (7 bases). CDR3 length: 17 residues. Per the germline V gene, CDR1 is KGHDR and CDR2 is SFDVKD. V was clipped by 1 base and J by 6 bases, with 18 bases between them. The CDR3 region has the DNA TGTGCCACCAGTGATTTTGGGGGGGGCCAATTGGTCAATGAGCAGTTCTTC. It specifies CATSDFGGGQLVNEQFF.

The rearrangement joins TRBV20-1 to TRBJ1-1, with D perhaps matching TRBD1 (5 bases). V lost 3 bases to trimming and J lost 0 bases, with 8 bases between them. CDR3 length equals 13 residues. Germline values: CDR1 DFQATT, CDR2 SNEGSKA (reference sequence). CDR3 bases: TGCAGTGCTAGTTGGGGCCTGAACACTGAAGCTTTCTTT. As protein: CSASWGLNTEAFF.

The chain joins TRBV24-1 to TRBJ2-5, with 8 positions matching TRBD2. The germline CDR1 and CDR2 sequences are KGHDR and SFDVKD. This CDR3 is built from 17 residues. V trimming: 1 base; J trimming: 2 bases; junction bases outside the gene matches: 8. DNA for the CDR3: TGTGCCACCAGTGATTTTAGGGCGGGGGGTCTACAAGAGACCCAGTACTTC. Translation: CATSDFRAGGLQETQYF.

The chain employs TRBV5-6 and TRBJ2-5, with D perhaps matching TRBD1 (5 bases). Germline CDR1 is SGHDT and CDR2 is YYEEEE. The CDR3 is made up of 15 amino acids. V was cut by 4 bases and J by 1 base, with 14 bases left in between. The CDR3 region has the DNA TGTGCCAGCAGCCCTACAGGTGGCTTCCAAGAGACCCAGTACTTC. Protein product: CASSPTGGFQETQYF.

The rearrangement joins TRBV7-9 to TRBJ2-5; D is unresolved. Trimming left V 5 bases short and J 5 bases short, with 6 bases between. From germline, CDR1 is SEHNR and CDR2 FQNEAQ (reference sequence). The CDR3 runs to 11 residues. CDR3 nucleotide sequence: TGTGCCAGCAGCCCCGGGGAGACCCAGTACTTC. This translates into CASSPGETQYF.

This chain's CDR3 is CASTGGGREAFF. Written as DNA, the CDR3 is TGCGCCAGCACTGGGGGGGGCCGGGAGGCTTTCTTT. This chain links TRBV5-1 with TRBJ1-1; D perhaps matches TRBD1 (6 bases). With 6 bases removed from V and 11 bases from J, the gap between germline ends came to 17 bases. This CDR3 comprises 12 residues. CDR1 is SGHRS, CDR2 YFSETQ, per germline.

This chain links TRBV18 with TRBJ2-2; 10 nucleotides agree with TRBD1. Germline V gene lookup returns CDR1 KGHSH and CDR2 LQKENI. This CDR3 comprises 18 residues. Trimming at V came to 3 bases and at J to 2 bases, leaving 9 bases not matched to a gene. The CDR3 is CASSPGSATGGNTGELFF. The CDR3 DNA reads as TGTGCCAGCTCACCCGGGTCCGCGACAGGGGGCAACACCGGGGAGCTGTTTTTT.

The chain employs TRBV7-9 and TRBJ2-7; TRBD2 agrees at 7 bases. CDR1 and CDR2 (germline): SEHNR, FQNEAQ (reference sequence). This CDR3 spans 12 amino acids. With V trimmed by 3 bases and J by 10 bases, 6 bases remained unmatched. The CDR3 is CASSFGGSGQYV. The CDR3 nucleotides read TGTGCCAGCAGCTTTGGCGGGAGTGGTCAGTACGTC.

The chain uses TRBV19 and TRBJ2-2, with a possible D match to TRBD2 (7 bases). With 8 bases removed from V and 6 bases from J, the gap between germline ends came to 13 bases. CDR1 is LNHDA and CDR2 is SQIVND in the germline V gene (reference sequence). This CDR3 is 13 amino acids long. The CDR3 loop reads CASWKGGAGELFF. CDR3 DNA: TGTGCCAGTTGGAAGGGGGGGGCCGGGGAGCTGTTTTTT.

The chain recombines TRBV5-4 with TRBJ1-2; D gene uncertain. The CDR3 contains 15 residues. The germline CDR1 and CDR2 sequences are SGHNT and YYREEE (reference sequence). V lost 3 bases and J 8 bases, leaving 20 bases between the germline ends. This CDR3 is CASSSGSRVLMGYTF. CDR3 in DNA: TGTGCCAGCAGCTCAGGTTCTCGAGTTCTCATGGGCTACACCTTC.

V is TRBV2 and J is TRBJ2-5; perhaps TRBD1 as D (5 bases). V was clipped by 6 bases and J by 5 bases, with 19 bases between them. The CDR3 totals 15 residues. Germline V gene data show CDR1 as SNHLY and CDR2 as FYNNEI. CDR3 residues: CASSRTRAVGETQYF. CDR3 bases: TGTGCCAGCAGCCGGACAAGGGCGGTAGGGGAGACCCAGTACTTC.

DNA of the CDR3: TGTGCCAGCAGCCTTGACAGGGGCACTGAAGCTTTCTTT. Its protein product is CASSLDRGTEAFF. The chain joins TRBV2 to TRBJ1-1, with 8 nucleotides matching TRBD1. The germline V gene has CDR1 SNHLY and CDR2 FYNNEI. CDR3 length equals 13 residues. V was clipped by 6 bases and J by 4 bases; unmatched bases: 4. The whole variable domain, filled in from reference TRBV2 and TRBJ1-1, reads EPEVTQTPSHQVTQMGQEVILRCVPISNHLYFYWYRQILGQKVEFLVSFYNNEISEKSEIFDDQFSVERPDGSNFTLKIRSTKLEDSAMYFCASSLDRGTEAFFGQGTRLTVV.

J is TRBJ2-1 and V is TRBV23-1, with 14 bases lining up with TRBD2. TRBV23-1 is flagged as an ORF with uncertain function. The CDR3 runs 19 residues. The V segment lost 6 bases and the J segment 6 bases; nucleotides outside the gene matches: 16. The CDR3 DNA is TGCGCCAGCAGCCCCCGGGTGACTAGCGGGAGGGCAGAGGGCAATGAGCAGTTCTTC. The encoded protein is CASSPRVTSGRAEGNEQFF.

This sequence joins TRBV19 and TRBJ2-7; 10 positions agree with TRBD1. V was clipped by 4 bases and J by 6 bases; unmatched bases: 6. Germline V gene data show CDR1 as LNHDA and CDR2 as SQIVND (reference sequence). The length of the CDR3 is 14 residues. CDR3 in DNA: TGTGCCAGTAGTAGGACAGGGGGGGCTCTCGAGCAGTACTTC. Encoded protein: CASSRTGGALEQYF.